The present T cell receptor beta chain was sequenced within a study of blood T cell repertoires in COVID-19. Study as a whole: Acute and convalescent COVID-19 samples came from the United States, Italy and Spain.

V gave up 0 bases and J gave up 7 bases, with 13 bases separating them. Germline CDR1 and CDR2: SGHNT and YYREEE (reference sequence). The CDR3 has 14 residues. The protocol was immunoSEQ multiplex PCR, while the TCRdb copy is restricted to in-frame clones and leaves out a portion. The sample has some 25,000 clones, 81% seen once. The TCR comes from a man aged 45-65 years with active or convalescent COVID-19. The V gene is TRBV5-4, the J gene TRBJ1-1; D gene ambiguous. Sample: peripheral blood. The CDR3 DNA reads TGTGCCAGCAGCTTGGAGGGATTACGGGGTGAAGCTTTCTTT. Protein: CASSLEGLRGEAFF.